The 8 T cell receptor beta chains given below trace back to one sample, sequenced in a study of CD8+CD57+ T cells in acquired aplastic anemia. Both TCR beta VDJ combination and CDR3 sequence profiling were carried out. Genomic DNA was the template for this profiling. TCRdb independently ran MiXCR on the reads; one entry per CDR3 protein. The sample yields hundreds of thousands of distinct CDR3 sequences, under 80% seen once. Sequenced: sorted CD4+, CD8+, or CD8+CD57+ T cells (not recorded which) from PBMCs. These receptor sequences come from a human donor in good health, serving as a control.

The table lists this clonotype with a few counts. This may arise from a read error, as a much more abundant clone is one base away. The chain combines TRBV7-2 with TRBJ1-2; D might be TRBD1 (5 bases). Germline assignment: CDR1 SGHTA and CDR2 FQGNSA. The V and J ends lost 5 bases and 5 bases respectively, with 18 bases between them. The CDR3 runs 15 residues. The CDR3 DNA reads as TGTGCCAGCAGCCCCCACGAGACAGACGTTTATGGCTACACCTTC. Residues: CASSPHETDVYGYTF.

The chain couples TRBV7-3 to TRBJ2-7; 15 nucleotides match TRBD2. The trim removed 1 base at V and 2 bases at J, leaving 6 bases unmatched. In germline, CDR1 is SGHTA, CDR2 FQGTGA. This CDR3 is 18 amino acids long. CDR3 sequence (DNA): TGTGCCAGCAGCTTAAGGACTAGCGGGGGGGCCTACACCTACGAGCAGTACTTC. It encodes CASSLRTSGGAYTYEQYF.

This chain links TRBV15 with TRBJ1-5; 7 bases are shared with TRBD1. The germline V gene has CDR1 LNHNV and CDR2 YYDKDF (reference sequence). The CDR3 sequence is 15 residues long. The trim removed 3 bases at V and 7 bases at J, leaving 9 bases unmatched. DNA for the CDR3: TGTGCCACCAGCAGGGGCCAGGGGGGAGGACAGCCCCAGCATTTT. Translating it yields CATSRGQGGGQPQHF.

The chain carries TRBV2 and TRBJ1-2; 9 positions agree with TRBD1. Trimming took 4 bases from V and 6 from J; bases not matched to a gene: 3. Germline V CDR1 and CDR2: SNHLY, FYNNEI. The CDR3 loop spans 13 amino acids. CDR3 amino acids: CASSGDRADGYTF. The CDR3, as DNA: TGTGCCAGCAGTGGGGACAGGGCAGATGGCTACACCTTC.

Regarding this clonotype: Relative to the germline gene, one junction end is altered; a read error may explain this. CDR3 DNA: TGTGCCAGCAGTTTCCAGGGGGGATTTGAAGCTTTCTTT. This codes for CASSFQGGFEAFF. The genes are TRBV5-1 and TRBJ1-1; 7 nucleotides agree with TRBD1. CDR1 is SGHRS, CDR2 YFSETQ, per germline. The CDR3 covers 13 residues.

On this clonotype itself: The CDR3 carries no conserved terminal phenylalanine or tryptophan, so it likely arises from a read error. The DNA is omitted, as the CDR3 cannot be located on it reliably, and the CDR3 follows TCRdb's listing. This chain connects TRBV7-4 to TRBJ1-2; the table's D call, TRBD1, was not checked against the DNA. Both ends counted, the CDR3 spans 13 residues. Germline V gene lookup returns CDR1 SGHVT and CDR2 SQSDAQ. CDR3 region: CASSWDRDRDPVL.

V usage is TRBV5-6 and J usage is TRBJ1-2, with no clear D. Trimming left V 4 bases short and J 2 bases short, with 12 bases between. The CDR3 is 14 amino acids. Germline CDR1 reads SGHDT; CDR2 reads YYEEEE. CDR3 sequence reads: CASSNTEINYGYTF. The CDR3 coding sequence is TGTGCCAGCAGCAATACTGAGATAAACTATGGCTACACCTTC.

CDR3 residues: CASSVGRALIHF. Written as DNA, the CDR3 is TGTGCCAGCAGCGTGGGAAGGGCGCTCATCCACTTT. The gene calls are TRBV7-3 and TRBJ1-6; D uncertain. Between the trimmed V and J ends, which lost 5 bases and 17 bases, there was a span of 16 bases. The CDR3 is 12 amino acids. Germline CDR1 SGHTA, CDR2 FQGTGA.